This TCR beta chain was recorded in a study of blood T cell repertoires in COVID-19. Study summary: Some COVID-19 samples were acute and others convalescent; all came from the United States, Italy and Spain. Nucleic acid was either cDNA or gDNA, and it came from T cells, B-cell-depleted T cells, or PBMCs.

This clone was seen a handful of times. In the original analysis: Amplification of reference gene primers provided the estimated nucleated cell counts. Generated by immunoSEQ multiplex PCR, the TCRdb table keeps only in-frame clones and is missing some. V and J calls and clone size are copied from that table; D and trimming were computed from the DNA. In the table there are about 240,000 clones, approximately 86% of which are singletons. The CDR3 totals 15 residues. This TCR came from a man aged 60-69 years who had recovered from COVID-19. The chain is built from TRBV7-5 and TRBJ2-4; TRBD1 reflects the table's D call only, with no check against the DNA. TRBV7-5 is classified as a pseudogene. Sequencing was performed on peripheral blood. The CDR3 loop reads CARSYNSLYKNIQYF. The CDR3 bases are TGTGCCAGAAGCTACAACAGCTTATACAAAAACATTCAGTACTTC.